A single sample is the source of the 21 T cell receptor beta chains below, sequenced in a study of monozygotic twins with inflammatory bowel disease (dated by TCRdb to about 2019). Library preparation was by 5' RACE. Sequencer: Illumina HiSeq 2500. TCRdb reprocessed the reads, reporting each CDR3 protein sequence once and no DNA. The table kept for this sample lists fewer than 550,000 distinct CDR3 sequences. The ten top clones hold 2% to 3% of the sample. The sequencing sample was made of blood. These receptors were taken from a human donor with ulcerative colitis or Crohn's disease, or a healthy co-twin of an affected twin (not recorded which).

This chain connects TRBV9 to TRBJ2-7. The CDR3 runs 14 residues. CDR1 is SGDLS, CDR2 YYNGEE, per germline. This chain's CDR3 is CASSVGTTLEEQYF.

The rearrangement uses TRBV7-2 and TRBJ1-2; TCRdb reports TRBD1, a call that lacks DNA to check it against. The germline V gene has CDR1 SGHTA and CDR2 FQGNSA. The CDR3 has 15 amino acids. The CDR3 region is CASSLDGTPGYGYTF.

The rearrangement joins TRBV15 to TRBJ2-7; without DNA, the TCRdb call of TRBD1 cannot be checked. The CDR3 is 13 amino acids. Germline CDR1 LNHNV, CDR2 YYDKDF (reference sequence). CDR3 in amino acids: CATSTGTQYEQYF.

The V gene is TRBV6-6, the J gene TRBJ2-3. This CDR3 comprises 13 residues. Per the germline V gene, CDR1 is MNHNY and CDR2 is SVGAGI (reference sequence). The chain's CDR3 is CASRNLEADTQYF.

The chain combines TRBV7-2 with TRBJ2-3; the D call of TRBD2 rests on TCRdb alone, since no DNA is present to check it. Germline values: CDR1 SGHTA, CDR2 FQGNSA. The CDR3 consists of 19 residues. The CDR3 sequence: CASSLVLQASRRTSDTQYF.

The chain carries TRBV10-3 and TRBJ1-1. The germline CDR1 and CDR2 sequences are ENHRY and SYGVKD. There are 13 residues in the CDR3. CDR3: CAISEGETTEAFF.

The chain is built from TRBV20-1 and TRBJ2-3. This CDR3 has 11 residues. From germline, CDR1 is DFQATT and CDR2 SNEGSKA (reference sequence). The CDR3 reads CSGILRDTQYF.

The chain is built from TRBV12-3 or TRBV12-4 and TRBJ2-7; the TRBD1 assignment by TCRdb is unverifiable without DNA. CDR3 length equals 13 residues. The CDR3 sequence is CASSEQGPTEQYF.

The rearrangement joins TRBV7-2 to TRBJ2-7; without DNA, the TCRdb call of TRBD2 cannot be checked. Germline CDR1 is SGHTA and CDR2 is FQGNSA. The CDR3 covers 17 residues. CDR3: CASSFRRLPGLAYEQYF. Full variable domain (missing parts from reference TRBV7-2 and TRBJ2-7): GAGVSQSPSNKVTEKGKDVELRCDPISGHTALYWYRQSLGQGLEFLIYFQGNSAPDKSGLPSDRFSAERTGGSVSTLTIQRTQQEDSAVYLCASSFRRLPGLAYEQYFGPGTRLTVT.

V usage is TRBV12-3 or TRBV12-4 and J usage is TRBJ1-2; TCRdb selects TRBD1, and the lack of DNA leaves this call unchecked. This CDR3 is built from 16 residues. CDR3 loop: CASSKAGTGGDYGYTF.

This chain links TRBV20-1 with TRBJ1-6; TCRdb's assignment of TRBD1 cannot be checked, as there is no DNA. CDR1 and CDR2 from the germline V gene are DFQATT and SNEGSKA (reference sequence). The CDR3 has 15 amino acids. This chain's CDR3 is CSAQPGQENNSPLHF.

J is TRBJ1-5 and V is TRBV20-1; the D gene TCRdb calls, TRBD1, cannot be checked with no DNA. Germline CDR1 and CDR2: DFQATT and SNEGSKA (reference sequence). The CDR3 length is 13 residues. The CDR3 loop reads CSAAGTGQQPQHF.

The V gene is TRBV9, the J gene TRBJ2-1; there is no DNA to check the TCRdb D call of TRBD1. Germline CDR1 and CDR2: SGDLS and YYNGEE. The CDR3 runs to 15 residues. The CDR3 loop is CASSEGIGAYNEQFF.

The rearrangement uses TRBV14 and TRBJ2-3; TCRdb outputs TRBD2, but without DNA this stays unchecked. The CDR3 covers 19 residues. Germline V gene data show CDR1 as SGHDN and CDR2 as FVKESK. Here the CDR3 reads CASKPRRALAGELTDTQYF.

V and J are TRBV2 and TRBJ1-5. CDR1 and CDR2 (germline): SNHLY, FYNNEI. The CDR3 runs to 16 residues. CDR3 amino acids: CASRSLTPYSNQPQHF.

This chain connects TRBV6-1 to TRBJ2-1; TCRdb selects TRBD2, and the lack of DNA leaves this call unchecked. Germline V gene sequence: CDR1 MNHNS, CDR2 SASEGT. The CDR3 is 16 amino acids. CDR3 loop: CATHMGTPSRDNEQFF.

V usage is TRBV29-1 and J usage is TRBJ1-1; TCRdb outputs TRBD1, but without DNA this stays unchecked. This CDR3 comprises 13 residues. Germline-derived CDR1 and CDR2 are SQVTM and ANQGSEA. The chain's CDR3 is CSVAAGAYTEAFF.

This chain uses TRBV18 with TRBJ2-1; TCRdb reports TRBD1, a call that lacks DNA to check it against. The germline V gene has CDR1 KGHSH and CDR2 LQKENI. This CDR3 region has 14 residues. This chain's CDR3 is CASSYGQGANEQFF.

This chain connects TRBV7-2 to TRBJ2-3; the D call of TRBD2 rests on TCRdb alone, since no DNA is present to check it. The germline CDR1 and CDR2 sequences are SGHTA and FQGNSA. The CDR3 consists of 17 residues. CDR3 sequence: CASSLRRLAGSSNTQYF.

This CDR3 is CASSPSENTEAFF. V usage is TRBV7-8 and J usage is TRBJ1-1. The CDR3 runs to 13 residues. Germline loops: CDR1 SGHVS, CDR2 FQNEAQ.

The chain employs TRBV12-3 or TRBV12-4 and TRBJ2-5; TCRdb's D call of TRBD1 is untestable without DNA. This CDR3 has 14 residues. CDR3 amino acids: CASSSTGGVKTQYF.